This T cell receptor beta chain is drawn from a study of blood T cells in healthy people across ages. Notes on the study in general: Leaving the PBMCs unsorted stopped any conclusive comparison of naive versus antigen-experienced cells.

In the case of this clonotype: Its antigen is currently unknown.

Germline CDR1 MDHEN, CDR2 SYDVKM. This CDR3 has 14 residues. Each of the donors had 9 to 10 milliliters of peripheral blood drawn into EDTA-treated Vacutainer tubes. Primed by a sample-barcoded 5' primer and a J-beta primer mix, a second PCR proceeded for about 7 to 11 cycles. The yield of each sample was at least 2.5 million CDR3-containing paired-end reads. One entry per CDR3 protein, called by TCRdb with MiXCR from the 5' RACE reads. Of over 1,200,000 distinct CDR3 sequences listed, 55% to 75% were seen once; the top ten hold roughly 7%. Sequenced input: blood. V gene TRBV28 combines with J gene TRBJ2-4; D possibly uses TRBD1 or TRBD2 (6 bases each). The last part of the DNA fits TRBJ2-7 better; the J call may be wrong. The receptor comes from a young man in good health. Written as DNA, the CDR3 is TGTGCCAGCGAGACGGGCTTAGGGGGGTACGAGCAGTACTTC. Translated: CASETGLGGYEQYF.